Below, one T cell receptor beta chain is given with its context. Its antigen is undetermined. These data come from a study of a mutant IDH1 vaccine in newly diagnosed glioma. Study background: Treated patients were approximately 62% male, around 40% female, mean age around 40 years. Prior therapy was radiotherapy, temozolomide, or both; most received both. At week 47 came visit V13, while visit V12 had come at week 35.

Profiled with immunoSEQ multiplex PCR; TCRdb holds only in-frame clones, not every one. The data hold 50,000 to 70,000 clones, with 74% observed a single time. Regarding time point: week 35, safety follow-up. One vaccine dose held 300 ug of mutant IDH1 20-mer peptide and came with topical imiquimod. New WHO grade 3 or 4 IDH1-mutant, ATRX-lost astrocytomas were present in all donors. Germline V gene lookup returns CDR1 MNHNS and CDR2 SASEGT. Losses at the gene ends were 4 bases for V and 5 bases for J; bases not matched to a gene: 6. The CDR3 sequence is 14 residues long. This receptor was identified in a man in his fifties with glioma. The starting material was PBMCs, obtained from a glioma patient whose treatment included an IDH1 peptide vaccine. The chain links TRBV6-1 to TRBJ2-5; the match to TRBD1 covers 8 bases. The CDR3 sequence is CASSVQGAGETQYF. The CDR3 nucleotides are TGTGCCAGCAGTGTTCAGGGGGCGGGGGAGACCCAGTACTTC.